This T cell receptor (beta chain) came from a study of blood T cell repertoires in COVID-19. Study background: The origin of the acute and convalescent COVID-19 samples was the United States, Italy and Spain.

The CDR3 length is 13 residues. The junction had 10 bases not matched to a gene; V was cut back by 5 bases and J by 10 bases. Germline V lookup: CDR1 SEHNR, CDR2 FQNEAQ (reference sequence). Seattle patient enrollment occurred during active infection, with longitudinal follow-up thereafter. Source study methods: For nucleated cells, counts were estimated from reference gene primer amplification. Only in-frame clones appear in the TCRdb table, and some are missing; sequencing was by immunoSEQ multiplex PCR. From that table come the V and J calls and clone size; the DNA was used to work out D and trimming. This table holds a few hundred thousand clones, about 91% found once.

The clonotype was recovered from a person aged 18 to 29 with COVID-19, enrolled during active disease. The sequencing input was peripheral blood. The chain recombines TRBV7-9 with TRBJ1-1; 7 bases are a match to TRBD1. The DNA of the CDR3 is TGTGCCAGCAGCCCCGGGACAGCGGTGGGAGCTTTCTTT. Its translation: CASSPGTAVGAFF.